These 5 T cell receptor beta chains were all obtained from the same sample, sequenced in a study of cytomegalovirus exposure and HLA in healthy donors. The PCR was carried out with 60 Vbeta primers and 13 Jbeta primers. Data came from immunoSEQ multiplex PCR; TCRdb stores just in-frame clones and leaves some out. Among just over 95,000 clones, around 73% were seen once, and the ten largest hold about 4%. Material: PBMCs. These receptors came from a woman aged 40 to 50 in good health and CMV-seropositive.

This clone was observed a few times. The rearrangement joins TRBV18 to TRBJ2-1; 9 nucleotides match TRBD2. CDR3 length: 15 residues. V was clipped by 1 base and J by 5 bases; unmatched bases: 3. Germline-derived CDR1 and CDR2 are KGHSH and LQKENI. CDR3 DNA sequence: TGTGCCAGCTCACCACTAGCGGGAGAAGACAATGAGCAGTTCTTC. It specifies CASSPLAGEDNEQFF.

Here the CDR3 reads CASSQHLGLAGVNEQFF. The CDR3 DNA follows: TGCGCCAGCAGCCAGCACCTGGGACTAGCGGGGGTCAATGAGCAGTTCTTC. The gene calls are TRBV4-1 and TRBJ2-1; 14 nucleotides agree with TRBD2. In germline, CDR1 is MGHRA, CDR2 YSYEKL. Germline trimming cut 3 bases from V and 6 bases from J; bases unmatched to any gene: 7. The CDR3 contains 17 residues.

This clone was observed once. V usage is TRBV11-2 and J usage is TRBJ2-7; D may be TRBD1 (5 bases). Germline CDR1 is SGHAT and CDR2 is FQNNGV. This CDR3 contains 16 residues. V lost 5 bases to trimming and J lost 3 bases, with 20 bases between them. The CDR3 DNA reads as TGTGCCAGCAGCCCTTTGGGCCCGACAGTTATCTACGAGCAGTACTTC. Amino acids: CASSPLGPTVIYEQYF.

V and J are TRBV4-2 and TRBJ2-7; tentative D call: TRBD2 (5 bases). This CDR3 has 15 residues. The V end lost 1 base, the J end lost 5 bases, and 15 bases lay between the germline ends. Looked up from germline, CDR1 is LGHNA and CDR2 is YNFKEQ. CDR3 sequence reads: CASSQGASLTHEQYF. For the CDR3, the DNA is TGTGCCAGCAGCCAAGGGGCTAGCTTAACCCACGAGCAGTACTTC.

The V and J genes are TRBV4-1 and TRBJ1-1; D perhaps matches TRBD1 (5 bases). The CDR3 runs to 14 residues. Trimming stripped 1 base from V and 4 bases from J, with 10 bases between. CDR1 and CDR2 from the germline V gene are MGHRA and YSYEKL. The CDR3 protein is CASSQVLGGTEAFF. Written as DNA, the CDR3 is TGCGCCAGCAGCCAAGTCTTGGGGGGCACTGAAGCTTTCTTT.